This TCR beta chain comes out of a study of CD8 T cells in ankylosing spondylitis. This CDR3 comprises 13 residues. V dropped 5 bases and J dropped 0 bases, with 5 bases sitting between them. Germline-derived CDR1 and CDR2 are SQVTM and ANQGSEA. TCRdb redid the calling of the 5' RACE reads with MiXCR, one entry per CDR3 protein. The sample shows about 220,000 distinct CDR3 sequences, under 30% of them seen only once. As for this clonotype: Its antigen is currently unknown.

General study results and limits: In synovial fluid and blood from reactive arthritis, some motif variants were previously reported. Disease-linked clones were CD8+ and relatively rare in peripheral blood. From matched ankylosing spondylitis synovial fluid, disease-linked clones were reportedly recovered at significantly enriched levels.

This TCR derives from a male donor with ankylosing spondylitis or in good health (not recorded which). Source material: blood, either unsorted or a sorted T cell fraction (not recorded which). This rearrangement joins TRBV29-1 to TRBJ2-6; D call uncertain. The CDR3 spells CSVTNSGANVLTF. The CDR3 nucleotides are TGCAGCGTTACAAACTCTGGGGCCAACGTCCTGACTTTC.